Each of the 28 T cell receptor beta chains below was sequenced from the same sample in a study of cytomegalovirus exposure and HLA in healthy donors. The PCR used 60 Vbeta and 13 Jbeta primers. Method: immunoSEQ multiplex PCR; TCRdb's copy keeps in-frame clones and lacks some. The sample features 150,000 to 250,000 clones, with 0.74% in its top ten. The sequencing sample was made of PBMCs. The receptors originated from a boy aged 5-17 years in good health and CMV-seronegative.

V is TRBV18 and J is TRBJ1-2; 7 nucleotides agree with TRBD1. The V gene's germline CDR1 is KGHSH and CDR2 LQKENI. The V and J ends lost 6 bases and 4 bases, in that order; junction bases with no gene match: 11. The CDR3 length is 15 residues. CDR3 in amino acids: CASSPSGGHAYGYTF. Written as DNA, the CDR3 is TGTGCCAGCTCCCCGTCAGGGGGGCATGCCTATGGCTACACCTTC.

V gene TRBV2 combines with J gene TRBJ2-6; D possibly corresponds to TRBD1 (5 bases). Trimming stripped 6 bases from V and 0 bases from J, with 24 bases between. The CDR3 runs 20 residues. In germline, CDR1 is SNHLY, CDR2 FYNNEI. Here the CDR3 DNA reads TGTGCCAGCAGCCTCGAGCAGGCAATCTTAAGGGGCTCTGGGGCCAACGTCCTGACTTTC. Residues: CASSLEQAILRGSGANVLTF.

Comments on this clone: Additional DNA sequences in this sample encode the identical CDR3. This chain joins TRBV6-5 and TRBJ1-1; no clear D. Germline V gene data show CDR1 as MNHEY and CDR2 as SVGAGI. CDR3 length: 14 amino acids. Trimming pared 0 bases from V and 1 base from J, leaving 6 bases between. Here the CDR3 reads CASSYSRGNTEAFF. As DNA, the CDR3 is TGTGCCAGCAGTTACTCGCGGGGGAACACTGAAGCTTTCTTT.

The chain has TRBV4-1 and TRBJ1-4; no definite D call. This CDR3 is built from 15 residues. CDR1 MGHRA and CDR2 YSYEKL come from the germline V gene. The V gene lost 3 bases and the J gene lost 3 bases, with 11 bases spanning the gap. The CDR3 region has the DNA TGCGCCAGCAGCCAGCCGGTCTCATCTAATGAAAAACTGTTTTTT. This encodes CASSQPVSSNEKLFF.

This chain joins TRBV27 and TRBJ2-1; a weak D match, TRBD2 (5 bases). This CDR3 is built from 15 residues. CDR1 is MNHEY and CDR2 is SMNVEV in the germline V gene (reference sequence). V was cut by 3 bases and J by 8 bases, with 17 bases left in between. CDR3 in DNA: TGTGCCAGCAGTTTGTCCTTCGGACTTTTGGATGAGCAGTTCTTC. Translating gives CASSLSFGLLDEQFF.

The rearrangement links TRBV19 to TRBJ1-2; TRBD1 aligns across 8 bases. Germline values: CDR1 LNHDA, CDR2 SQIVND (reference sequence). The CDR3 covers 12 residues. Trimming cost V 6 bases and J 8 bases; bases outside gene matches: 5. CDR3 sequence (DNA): TGTGCCAGTAGGGACAGGGTTGAAGGCTACACCTTC. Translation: CASRDRVEGYTF.

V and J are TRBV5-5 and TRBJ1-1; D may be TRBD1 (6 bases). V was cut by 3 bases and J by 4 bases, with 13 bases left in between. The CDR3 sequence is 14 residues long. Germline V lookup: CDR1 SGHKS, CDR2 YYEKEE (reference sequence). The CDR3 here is CASSWGAGVTEAFF. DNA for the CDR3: TGTGCCAGCAGCTGGGGGGCGGGGGTCACTGAAGCTTTCTTT. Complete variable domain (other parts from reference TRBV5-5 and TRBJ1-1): DAGVTQSPTHLIKTRGQQVTLRCSPISGHKSVSWYQQVLGQGPQFIFQYYEKEERGRGNFPDRFSARQFPNYSSELNVNALLLGDSALYLCASSWGAGVTEAFFGQGTRLTVV.

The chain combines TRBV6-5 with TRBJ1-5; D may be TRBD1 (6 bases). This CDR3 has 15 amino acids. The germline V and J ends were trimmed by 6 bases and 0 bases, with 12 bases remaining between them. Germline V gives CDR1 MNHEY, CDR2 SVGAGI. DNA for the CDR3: TGTGCCAGCAGACCGGACAGACATAGCAATCAGCCCCAGCATTTT. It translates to CASRPDRHSNQPQHF.

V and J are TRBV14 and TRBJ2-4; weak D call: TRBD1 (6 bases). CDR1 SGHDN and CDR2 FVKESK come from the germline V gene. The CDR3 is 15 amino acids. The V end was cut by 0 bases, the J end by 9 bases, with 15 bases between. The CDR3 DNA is TGTGCCAGCAGCCAAGATCGAACAGGGTCAGTCATTCAGTACTTC. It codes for CASSQDRTGSVIQYF. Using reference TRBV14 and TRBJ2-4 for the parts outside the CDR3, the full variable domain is EAGVTQFPSHSVIEKGQTVTLRCDPISGHDNLYWYRRVMGKEIKFLLHFVKESKQDESGMPNNRFLAERTGGTYSTLKVQPAELEDSGVYFCASSQDRTGSVIQYFGAGTRLSVL.

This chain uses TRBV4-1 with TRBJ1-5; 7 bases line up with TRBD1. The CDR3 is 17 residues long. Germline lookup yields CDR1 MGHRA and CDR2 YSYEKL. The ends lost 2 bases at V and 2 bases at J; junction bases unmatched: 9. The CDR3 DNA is TGCGCCAGCAGCCAAACCCCCAGGGGGACAGGCAATCAGCCCCAGCATTTT. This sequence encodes CASSQTPRGTGNQPQHF.

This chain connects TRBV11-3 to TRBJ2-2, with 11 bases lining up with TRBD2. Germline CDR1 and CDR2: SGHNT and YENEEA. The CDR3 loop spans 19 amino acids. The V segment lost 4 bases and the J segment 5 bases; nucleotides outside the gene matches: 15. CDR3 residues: CASSSTDAIAGGPTGELFF. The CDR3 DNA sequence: TGTGCCAGCAGCTCGACCGACGCTATAGCGGGGGGGCCTACCGGGGAGCTGTTTTTT.

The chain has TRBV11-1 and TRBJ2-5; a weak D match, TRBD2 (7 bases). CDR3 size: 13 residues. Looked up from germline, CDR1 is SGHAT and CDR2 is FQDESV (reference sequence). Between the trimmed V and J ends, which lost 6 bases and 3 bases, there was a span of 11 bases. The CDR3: CASREGGEETQYF. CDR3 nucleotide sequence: TGTGCCAGCAGGGAAGGGGGGGAAGAGACCCAGTACTTC.

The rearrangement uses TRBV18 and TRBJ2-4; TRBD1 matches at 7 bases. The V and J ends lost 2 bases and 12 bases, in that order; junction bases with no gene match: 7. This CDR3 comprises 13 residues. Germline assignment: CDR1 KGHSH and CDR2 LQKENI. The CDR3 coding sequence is TGTGCCAGCTCACCAGACAGGGTGGAGAGTCAGTACTTC. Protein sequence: CASSPDRVESQYF. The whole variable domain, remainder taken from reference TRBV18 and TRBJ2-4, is NAGVMQNPRHLVRRRGQEARLRCSPMKGHSHVYWYRQLPEEGLKFMVYLQKENIIDESGMPKERFSAEFPKEGPSILRIQQVVRGDSAAYFCASSPDRVESQYFGAGTRLSVL.

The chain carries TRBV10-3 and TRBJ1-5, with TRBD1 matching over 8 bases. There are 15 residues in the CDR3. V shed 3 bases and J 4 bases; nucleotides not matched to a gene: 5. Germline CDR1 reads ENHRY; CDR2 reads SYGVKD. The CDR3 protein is CAISENTGGNQPQHF. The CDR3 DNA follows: TGTGCCATCAGTGAAAATACAGGGGGAAATCAGCCCCAGCATTTT.

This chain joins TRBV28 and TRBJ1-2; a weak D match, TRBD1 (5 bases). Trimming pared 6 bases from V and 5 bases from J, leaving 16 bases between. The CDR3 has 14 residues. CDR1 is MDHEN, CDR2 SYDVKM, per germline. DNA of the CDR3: TGTGCCAGCAGCAAACGTGGGGCGGCGTATGGCTACACCTTC. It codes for CASSKRGAAYGYTF.

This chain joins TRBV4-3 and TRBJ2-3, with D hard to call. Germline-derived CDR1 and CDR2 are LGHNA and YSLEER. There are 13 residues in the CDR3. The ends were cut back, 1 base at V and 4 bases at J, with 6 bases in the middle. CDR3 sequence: CASSQVVADTQYF. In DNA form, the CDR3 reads TGCGCCAGCAGCCAAGTAGTCGCAGATACGCAGTATTTT.

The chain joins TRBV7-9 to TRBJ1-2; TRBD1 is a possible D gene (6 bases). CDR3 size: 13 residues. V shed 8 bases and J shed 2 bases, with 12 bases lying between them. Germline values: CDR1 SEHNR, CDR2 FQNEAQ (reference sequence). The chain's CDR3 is CASADSRNYGYTF. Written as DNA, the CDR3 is TGTGCCAGCGCGGACAGCCGGAACTATGGCTACACCTTC.

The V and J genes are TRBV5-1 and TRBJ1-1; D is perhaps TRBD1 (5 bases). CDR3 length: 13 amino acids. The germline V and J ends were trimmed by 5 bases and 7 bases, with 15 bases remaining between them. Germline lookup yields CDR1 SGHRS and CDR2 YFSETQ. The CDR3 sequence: CASSQGPNGEAFF. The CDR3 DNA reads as TGCGCCAGCAGTCAGGGCCCGAACGGTGAAGCTTTCTTT.

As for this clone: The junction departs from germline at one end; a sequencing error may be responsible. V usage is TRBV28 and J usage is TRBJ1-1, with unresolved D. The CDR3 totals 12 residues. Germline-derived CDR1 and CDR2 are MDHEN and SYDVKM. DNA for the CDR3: TGTGCCAGCAGGCCGGGATCCCCCTCACATGTCTTT. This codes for CASRPGSPSHVF.

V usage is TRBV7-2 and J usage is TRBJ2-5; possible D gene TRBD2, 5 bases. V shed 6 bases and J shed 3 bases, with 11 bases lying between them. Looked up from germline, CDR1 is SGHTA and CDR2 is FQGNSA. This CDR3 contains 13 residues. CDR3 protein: CASRTLSEETQYF. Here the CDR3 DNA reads TGTGCCAGCAGAACACTTAGCGAAGAGACCCAGTACTTC.

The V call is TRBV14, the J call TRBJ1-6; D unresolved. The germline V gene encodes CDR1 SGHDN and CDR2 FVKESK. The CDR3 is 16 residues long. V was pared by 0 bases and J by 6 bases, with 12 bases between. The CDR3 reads CASSQESERSNSPLHF. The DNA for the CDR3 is TGTGCCAGCAGCCAAGAAAGCGAGAGGAGTAATTCACCCCTCCACTTT.

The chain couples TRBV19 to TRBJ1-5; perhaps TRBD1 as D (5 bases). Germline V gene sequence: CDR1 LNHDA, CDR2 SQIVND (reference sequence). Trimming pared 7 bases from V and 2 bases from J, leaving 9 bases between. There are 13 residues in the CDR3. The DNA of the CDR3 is TGTGCCAGTAAGCCGGGGGGCAATCAGCCCCAGCATTTT. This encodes CASKPGGNQPQHF.

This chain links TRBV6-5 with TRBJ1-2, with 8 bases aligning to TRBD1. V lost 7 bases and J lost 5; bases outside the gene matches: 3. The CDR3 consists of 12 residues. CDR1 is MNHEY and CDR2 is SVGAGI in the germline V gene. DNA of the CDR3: TGTGCCAGCAAGGACAGGGTGTATGGCTACACCTTC. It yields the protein CASKDRVYGYTF.

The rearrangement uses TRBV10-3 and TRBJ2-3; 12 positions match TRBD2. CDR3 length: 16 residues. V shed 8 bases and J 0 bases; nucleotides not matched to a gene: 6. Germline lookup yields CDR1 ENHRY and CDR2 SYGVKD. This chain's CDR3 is CAIGKLAGGSTDTQYF. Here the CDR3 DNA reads TGTGCCATCGGAAAACTAGCGGGGGGTAGCACAGATACGCAGTATTTT.

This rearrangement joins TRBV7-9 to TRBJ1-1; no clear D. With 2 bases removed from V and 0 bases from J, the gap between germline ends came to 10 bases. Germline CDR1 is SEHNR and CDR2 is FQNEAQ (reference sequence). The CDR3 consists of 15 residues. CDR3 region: CASSLSREMNTEAFF. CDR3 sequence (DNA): TGTGCCAGCAGCTTAAGTAGGGAGATGAACACTGAAGCTTTCTTT.

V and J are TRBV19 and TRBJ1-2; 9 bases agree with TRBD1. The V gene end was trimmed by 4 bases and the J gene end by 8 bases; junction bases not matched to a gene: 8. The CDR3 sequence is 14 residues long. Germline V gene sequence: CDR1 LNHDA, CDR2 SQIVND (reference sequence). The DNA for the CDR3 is TGTGCCAGTAGTACGGGACAGGGAGGTCACGGCTACACCTTC. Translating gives CASSTGQGGHGYTF.

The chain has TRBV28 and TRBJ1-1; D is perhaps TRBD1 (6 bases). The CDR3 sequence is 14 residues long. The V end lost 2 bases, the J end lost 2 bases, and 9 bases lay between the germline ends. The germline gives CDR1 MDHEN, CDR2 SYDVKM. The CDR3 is CASSLPGHNTEAFF. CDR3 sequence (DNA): TGTGCCAGCAGTTTACCGGGACATAACACTGAAGCTTTCTTT.

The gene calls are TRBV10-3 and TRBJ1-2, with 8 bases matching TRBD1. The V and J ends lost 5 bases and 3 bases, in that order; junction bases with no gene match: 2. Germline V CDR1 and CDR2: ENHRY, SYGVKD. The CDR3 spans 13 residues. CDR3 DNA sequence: TGTGCCATCAGTTCGGGACAGGACTATGGCTACACCTTC. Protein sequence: CAISSGQDYGYTF.